These 26 T cell receptor beta chains originate from one sample sequenced in a study of blood T cell repertoires in COVID-19. The table came from immunoSEQ multiplex PCR; TCRdb's copy has only in-frame clones and leaves some out. The sample shows 95,000 to 100,000 clones, about 89% of them seen only once. The sample consisted of peripheral blood. These receptors were obtained from a man aged 45-65 years with acute or convalescent COVID-19.

The V and J genes are TRBV28 and TRBJ1-4, with D possibly being TRBD1 (6 bases). V was trimmed by 2 bases and J by 7 bases, leaving 14 bases between them. Germline V CDR1 and CDR2: MDHEN, SYDVKM. This CDR3 has 15 residues. For the CDR3, the DNA is TGTGCCAGCAGTTTAAGGGGGACGGGTGGTGAAAAACTGTTTTTT. It translates to CASSLRGTGGEKLFF. The full variable domain, rest sourced from reference TRBV28 and TRBJ1-4, is DVKVTQSSRYLVKRTGEKVFLECVQDMDHENMFWYRQDPGLGLRLIYFSYDVKMKEKGDIPEGYSVSREKKERFSLILESASTNQTSMYLCASSLRGTGGEKLFFGSGTQLSVL.

V is TRBV29-1 and J is TRBJ1-1; D uncertain. V was pared by 6 bases and J by 0 bases, with 14 bases between. The CDR3 is made up of 14 amino acids. Germline-derived CDR1 and CDR2 are SQVTM and ANQGSEA. The CDR3 DNA follows: TGCAGCGTCAACAACAGAGCAATGAACACTGAAGCTTTCTTT. Protein: CSVNNRAMNTEAFF. The complete variable domain, with remaining parts taken from reference TRBV29-1 and TRBJ1-1, reads SAVISQKPSRDICQRGTSLTIQCQVDSQVTMMFWYRQQPGQSLTLIATANQGSEATYESGFVIDKFPISRPNLTFSTLTVSNMSPEDSSIYLCSVNNRAMNTEAFFGQGTRLTVV.

The J gene is TRBJ2-7, the V gene TRBV2, with D tentatively TRBD2 (5 bases). The V end was cut by 2 bases, the J end by 12 bases, with 20 bases between. In germline, CDR1 is SNHLY, CDR2 FYNNEI. The CDR3 runs 14 residues. As DNA, the CDR3 is TGTGCCAGCAGTGAATATAGAGATCGGCGGGTCAGGTACTTC. Translated: CASSEYRDRRVRYF.

This chain joins TRBV5-1 and TRBJ1-1; D gene unclear. Germline loops: CDR1 SGHRS, CDR2 YFSETQ. V was shortened by 0 bases and J by 1 base, with 7 bases between the two germline ends. The CDR3 extends over 14 amino acids. The CDR3 region is CASSLGHANTEAFF. The CDR3 coding sequence is TGCGCCAGCAGCTTGGGACATGCGAACACTGAAGCTTTCTTT.

The rearrangement uses TRBV19 and TRBJ2-6; possible D gene TRBD1, 6 bases. The CDR3 loop spans 18 amino acids. The germline CDR1 and CDR2 sequences are LNHDA and SQIVND (reference sequence). Trimming cost V 7 bases and J 0 bases, with 19 bases left between them. The CDR3 loop is CASTPNRAGLSGANVLTF. CDR3 DNA: TGTGCCAGTACCCCAAACAGGGCCGGCCTCTCTGGGGCCAACGTCCTGACTTTC.

The rearrangement links TRBV11-3 to TRBJ2-1; D perhaps matches TRBD2 (6 bases). Trimming took 5 bases from V and 10 from J, leaving 24 bases between them. CDR3 length equals 16 residues. Germline lookup yields CDR1 SGHNT and CDR2 YENEEA. CDR3 region: CASSARGAGTLREQFF. CDR3 bases: TGTGCCAGCAGCGCCCGGGGAGCGGGTACTCTCAGGGAGCAGTTCTTC.

By share, this clone ranks as medium-sized. The V and J genes are TRBV28 and TRBJ1-5, with D perhaps matching TRBD1 (6 bases). The CDR3 consists of 14 residues. In germline, CDR1 is MDHEN, CDR2 SYDVKM. Trimming removed 3 bases from V and 5 bases from J, with 11 bases in between. CDR3 bases: TGTGCCAGCAGTTTCGGGCAGGGGTATCAGCCCCAGCATTTT. Translated: CASSFGQGYQPQHF. The variable domain in full, with the rest retrieved from reference TRBV28 and TRBJ1-5, is DVKVTQSSRYLVKRTGEKVFLECVQDMDHENMFWYRQDPGLGLRLIYFSYDVKMKEKGDIPEGYSVSREKKERFSLILESASTNQTSMYLCASSFGQGYQPQHFGDGTRLSIL.

The V call is TRBV10-3, the J call TRBJ2-7, with 7 nucleotides matching TRBD1. Germline assignment: CDR1 ENHRY and CDR2 SYGVKD. This CDR3 is 14 amino acids long. V gave up 1 base and J gave up 5 bases; unmatched junction bases: 5. The CDR3 here is CAISEFLQGDEQYF. CDR3 sequence (DNA): TGTGCCATCAGTGAGTTCTTGCAGGGGGACGAGCAGTACTTC.

The V call is TRBV9, the J call TRBJ2-7; 7 bases are a match to TRBD2. The trim removed 0 bases at V and 3 bases at J, leaving 3 bases unmatched. The length of the CDR3 is 14 residues. Germline-derived CDR1 and CDR2 are SGDLS and YYNGEE. The CDR3 spells CASSVATSDYEQYF. DNA of the CDR3: TGTGCCAGCAGCGTAGCTACTAGCGACTACGAGCAGTACTTC.

V and J are TRBV5-1 and TRBJ1-1; D is perhaps TRBD1 (6 bases). Per the germline V gene, CDR1 is SGHRS and CDR2 is YFSETQ. This CDR3 has 15 amino acids. Trimming cost V 2 bases and J 4 bases, with 15 bases left between them. The CDR3 sequence: CASSLGQSGGTEAFF. The CDR3 DNA follows: TGCGCCAGCAGCTTAGGACAGTCTGGCGGCACTGAAGCTTTCTTT.

This chain connects TRBV24-1 to TRBJ2-1; tentative D call: TRBD1 (6 bases). The CDR3 has 12 residues. V lost 9 bases to trimming and J lost 2 bases, with 7 bases between them. From germline, CDR1 is KGHDR and CDR2 SFDVKD. The DNA for the CDR3 is TGTGCCACCGGGACAACCTACAATGAGCAGTTCTTC. Translating gives CATGTTYNEQFF.

The J gene is TRBJ1-2, the V gene TRBV29-1; the D gene is possibly TRBD1 (6 bases). The CDR3 sequence is 13 residues long. Germline V gene sequence: CDR1 SQVTM, CDR2 ANQGSEA. V was shortened by 7 bases and J by 5 bases, with 17 bases between the two germline ends. The CDR3 DNA reads as TGCAGCGCGGGGGGCTCCCTAGCATATGGCTACACCTTC. This encodes CSAGGSLAYGYTF. Full variable domain (missing parts from reference TRBV29-1 and TRBJ1-2): SAVISQKPSRDICQRGTSLTIQCQVDSQVTMMFWYRQQPGQSLTLIATANQGSEATYESGFVIDKFPISRPNLTFSTLTVSNMSPEDSSIYLCSAGGSLAYGYTFGSGTRLTVV.

This rearrangement joins TRBV6-2 or TRBV6-3 to TRBJ1-2; tentatively, D is TRBD1 (5 bases). Germline V gene sequence: CDR1 MNHEY, CDR2 SVGEGT. The ends were cut back, 2 bases at V and 7 bases at J, with 11 bases in the middle. This CDR3 region has 13 residues. CDR3 coding DNA: TGTGCCAGCAGTTACAGCGGGGGTGTTGGCTACACCTTC. Translating it yields CASSYSGGVGYTF.

The V and J genes are TRBV4-1 and TRBJ1-2; D ambiguous. The germline V gene has CDR1 MGHRA and CDR2 YSYEKL. Trimming took off 3 bases at V and 0 bases at J, with 8 bases between the two ends. This CDR3 has 14 residues. CDR3 bases: TGCGCCAGCAGCCAGAGTAGAACTAACTATGGCTACACCTTC. Translating gives CASSQSRTNYGYTF.

The chain has TRBV7-2 and TRBJ1-5, with unresolved D. CDR1 is SGHTA and CDR2 is FQGNSA in the germline V gene. The V end lost 1 base, the J end lost 4 bases, and 5 bases lay between the germline ends. The CDR3 length is 13 residues. The CDR3 sequence: CASSLDLNQPQHF. As DNA, the CDR3 is TGTGCCAGCAGCTTAGATTTAAATCAGCCCCAGCATTTT.

In nucleotides, the CDR3 is TGTGCCAGCACCCCTCACACTGAAGCTTTCTTT. This sequence encodes CASTPHTEAFF. The J gene is TRBJ1-1, the V gene TRBV7-9; no firm D call. Trimming cost V 7 bases and J 3 bases, with 6 bases left between them. The CDR3 contains 11 residues. Germline CDR1 and CDR2: SEHNR and FQNEAQ (reference sequence).

The V and J genes are TRBV11-3 and TRBJ2-7; TRBD2 might be the D (7 bases). Trimming shortened V by 1 base and J by 0 bases, and 16 bases separated the two germline ends. CDR3 size: 17 residues. Germline V gene sequence: CDR1 SGHNT, CDR2 YENEEA. CDR3 nucleotide sequence: TGTGCCAGCAGCTTAGGCCCACGGGGGGCCATCTCCTACGAGCAGTACTTC. Residues: CASSLGPRGAISYEQYF.

CDR3 nucleotide sequence: TGTGCCTGGAGTCTGACGACAGGGGGTAATTCACCCCTCCACTTT. Translated, it gives CAWSLTTGGNSPLHF. The rearrangement joins TRBV30 to TRBJ1-6; 9 bases are shared with TRBD1. This CDR3 contains 15 residues. The trim removed 2 bases at V and 6 bases at J, leaving 5 bases unmatched. Looked up from germline, CDR1 is GTSNPN and CDR2 is SVGIG (reference sequence). The variable domain in full, completed from reference TRBV30 and TRBJ1-6, reads SQTIHQWPATLVQPVGSPLSLECTVEGTSNPNLYWYRQAAGRGLQLLFYSVGIGQISSEVPQNLSASRPQDRQFILSSKKLLLSDSGFYLCAWSLTTGGNSPLHFGNGTRLTVT.

The V gene is TRBV5-1, the J gene TRBJ2-7, with 11 nucleotides matching TRBD1. Germline V gene data show CDR1 as SGHRS and CDR2 as YFSETQ. V lost 0 bases to trimming and J lost 0 bases; unmatched junction nucleotides: 2. The CDR3 loop spans 16 amino acids. In nucleotides, the CDR3 is TGCGCCAGCAGCTTGGAGGGACAGGGGGTCTCCTACGAGCAGTACTTC. It yields the protein CASSLEGQGVSYEQYF.

The chain uses TRBV27 and TRBJ1-5, with TRBD1 identical over 7 bases. The V segment lost 4 bases and the J segment 4 bases; nucleotides outside the gene matches: 4. The CDR3 runs 14 residues. The V gene's germline CDR1 is MNHEY and CDR2 SMNVEV (reference sequence). CDR3 sequence reads: CASSYQQGNQPQHF. CDR3 bases: TGTGCCAGCAGTTATCAACAGGGGAATCAGCCCCAGCATTTT.

This clone was counted only a few times. J is TRBJ2-1 and V is TRBV7-8; the match to TRBD2 covers 8 bases. The CDR3 has 16 residues. V shed 2 bases, J shed 2 bases, and the junction held 5 bases outside the gene matches. CDR1 SGHVS and CDR2 FQNEAQ come from the germline V gene. CDR3 loop: CASSLTGTRPYNEQFF. The CDR3 nucleotides are TGTGCCAGCAGCTTAACCGGGACTAGACCCTACAATGAGCAGTTCTTC.

CDR3 bases: TGTGCCAGCAGCGAGGGACAGGGGCTGTACGAGCAGTACTTC. Amino acid sequence: CASSEGQGLYEQYF. The J gene is TRBJ2-7, the V gene TRBV5-4; 10 positions agree with TRBD1. The CDR3 runs 14 residues. With V trimmed by 4 bases and J by 4 bases, 5 bases remained unmatched. CDR1 is SGHNT, CDR2 YYREEE, per germline (reference sequence).

The chain links TRBV14 to TRBJ2-5; D possibly corresponds to TRBD2 (7 bases). V lost 2 bases, J lost 0 bases, and 25 bases lay in between. The CDR3 has 20 residues. CDR1 and CDR2 from the germline V gene are SGHDN and FVKESK. The CDR3 sequence is CASSQPPDSRTRGYQETQYF. The DNA for the CDR3 is TGTGCCAGCAGCCAACCACCGGACAGCCGGACTAGAGGGTACCAAGAGACCCAGTACTTC.

V and J are TRBV3-1 (or the pseudogene TRBV3-2) and TRBJ1-3; TRBD1 aligns across 7 bases. CDR3 length: 15 amino acids. J lost 4 bases, V lost 4 bases, and 7 bases had no gene match. Germline loops: CDR1 LGHDT, CDR2 YNNKEL (reference sequence). The DNA for the CDR3 is TGTGCCAGCAGCCGATCCCCGACAGGGGGAAACACCATATATTTT. It specifies CASSRSPTGGNTIYF.

This chain uses TRBV5-1 with TRBJ1-1; D ambiguous. The CDR3 runs 18 residues. The ends were cut back, 0 bases at V and 2 bases at J, with 20 bases in the middle. From germline, CDR1 is SGHRS and CDR2 YFSETQ. The CDR3 DNA sequence: TGCGCCAGCAGCTTGGGTTCCCGGTTGAGACACACAAACACTGAAGCTTTCTTT. Translation gives CASSLGSRLRHTNTEAFF. Full variable domain (missing parts from reference TRBV5-1 and TRBJ1-1): KAGVTQTPRYLIKTRGQQVTLSCSPISGHRSVSWYQQTPGQGLQFLFEYFSETQRNKGNFPGRFSGRQFSNSRSEMNVSTLELGDSALYLCASSLGSRLRHTNTEAFFGQGTRLTVV.

The chain combines TRBV2 with TRBJ1-2; 7 nucleotides align to TRBD1. Germline CDR1 and CDR2: SNHLY and FYNNEI. CDR3 size: 13 residues. The junction had 4 bases not matched to a gene; V was cut back by 5 bases and J by 4 bases. CDR3 DNA: TGTGCCAGCAGTCGACAGGGAGGCTATGGCTACACCTTC. Its protein is CASSRQGGYGYTF.